This TCR beta chain was obtained from a study of T cell changes during pregnancy in multiple sclerosis. TCRdb's table, derived via immunoSEQ multiplex PCR, lists solely in-frame clones and lacks some. Found here are around 80,000 clones, about 90% of them singletons; the top ten hold over 1.3%. J gave up 2 bases and V 4 bases, and 10 bases lay outside the gene matches. The CDR3 contains 17 residues. The germline CDR1 and CDR2 sequences are SGDLS and YYNGEE. This receptor was identified in a female donor with multiple sclerosis, enrolled in a pregnancy study. The chain joins TRBV9 to TRBJ2-1; 9 bases match TRBD2. This sample comprised peripheral blood, obtained before pregnancy. In DNA form, the CDR3 reads TGTGCCAGCAGCCTGGGACTAGCTCTCACTGCCTACAATGAGCAGTTCTTC. This codes for CASSLGLALTAYNEQFF.